These 25 T cell receptor beta chains were all obtained from the same sample, sequenced in a study of CD8 T cells in Susac syndrome. An input of roughly 0.45 to 1 ug of RNA was subjected to reverse transcription using random hexamers. From the immunoSEQ multiplex PCR reads, TCRdb called clonotypes with MiXCR, one entry per CDR3 protein. The sample records some 100,000 distinct CDR3 sequences, around 90% being singletons. The sequencing sample was made of CD4+ T cells from PBMCs. The receptors were sampled from a human donor in good health.

V usage is TRBV29-1 and J usage is TRBJ2-7, with D possibly TRBD2 on 5 matching bases. Trimming cost V 6 bases and J 1 base, with 10 bases left between them. The germline V gene encodes CDR1 SQVTM and CDR2 ANQGSEA. The CDR3 is made up of 12 amino acids. CDR3 nucleotides: TGCAGCGTCGAACGGGGATCCTACGAGCAGTACTTC. Translated: CSVERGSYEQYF.

The J gene is TRBJ2-1, the V gene TRBV9; a possible D gene is TRBD2 (6 bases). This CDR3 has 15 amino acids. Trimming stripped 0 bases from V and 9 bases from J, with 16 bases between. Germline CDR1 reads SGDLS; CDR2 reads YYNGEE. CDR3 bases: TGTGCCAGCAGCGTAGCGGGGACTGCTTTGGGTGAGCAGTTCTTC. Translation: CASSVAGTALGEQFF.

The chain recombines TRBV29-1 with TRBJ2-7; possibly TRBD2 for D (6 bases). Germline lookup yields CDR1 SQVTM and CDR2 ANQGSEA. CDR3 length: 15 amino acids. The V end was cut by 4 bases, the J end by 4 bases, with 20 bases between. CDR3 sequence (DNA): TGCAGCGTTGCTAAGGGTTCTGTGGGGGGTTACGAGCAGTACTTC. Encoded protein: CSVAKGSVGGYEQYF.

J is TRBJ2-2 and V is TRBV18; tentatively, D is TRBD1 (7 bases). The CDR3 length is 16 residues. Germline V gives CDR1 KGHSH, CDR2 LQKENI. The germline V and J ends were trimmed by 0 bases and 7 bases, with 15 bases remaining between them. DNA of the CDR3: TGTGCCAGCTCACCACCGTCAGGGGGGCCTGGCGGGGAGCTGTTTTTT. Protein sequence: CASSPPSGGPGGELFF.

The genes are TRBV20-1 and TRBJ1-1; no clear D. The germline V gene encodes CDR1 DFQATT and CDR2 SNEGSKA (reference sequence). The V end lost 7 bases, the J end lost 4 bases, and 28 bases lay between the germline ends. This CDR3 has 17 residues. CDR3 coding DNA: TGCAGTGGGGTCTTGGCGGGGATCCCAGCTAAGGGCACTGAAGCTTTCTTT. Residues: CSGVLAGIPAKGTEAFF.

This chain links TRBV19 with TRBJ2-3; D gene uncertain. Looked up from germline, CDR1 is LNHDA and CDR2 is SQIVND (reference sequence). This CDR3 is 14 amino acids long. Trimming took 7 bases from V and 1 from J, leaving 12 bases between them. CDR3 amino acids: CASKDDGGTDTQYF. In DNA form, the CDR3 reads TGTGCCAGTAAAGACGACGGTGGCACAGATACGCAGTATTTT.

V gene TRBV28 combines with J gene TRBJ2-1; 7 nucleotides match TRBD1. The CDR3 consists of 15 residues. The trim removed 8 bases at V and 1 base at J, leaving 8 bases unmatched. CDR1 is MDHEN and CDR2 is SYDVKM in the germline V gene. Written as DNA, the CDR3 is TGTGCCAGCCTAGAACAGGGGATATCCTACAATGAGCAGTTCTTC. Translated, it gives CASLEQGISYNEQFF.

The J gene is TRBJ1-2, the V gene TRBV2, with D uncertain. The CDR3 spans 13 residues. V lost 8 bases, J lost 4 bases, and 14 bases lay in between. CDR1 is SNHLY, CDR2 FYNNEI, per germline. The CDR3 spells CASFGQALYGYTF. CDR3 in DNA: TGTGCCAGCTTTGGGCAGGCCCTCTATGGCTACACCTTC.

The J gene is TRBJ1-1, the V gene TRBV4-1; no clear D. Germline loops: CDR1 MGHRA, CDR2 YSYEKL. Trimming took off 0 bases at V and 3 bases at J, with 5 bases between the two ends. The CDR3 contains 13 residues. CDR3 residues: CASSQDLYTEAFF. CDR3 DNA sequence: TGCGCCAGCAGCCAAGATCTTTACACTGAAGCTTTCTTT.

V gene TRBV7-9 combines with J gene TRBJ1-1; a possible D gene is TRBD1 (6 bases). Germline V gives CDR1 SEHNR, CDR2 FQNEAQ (reference sequence). The CDR3 is 15 residues long. V was clipped by 5 bases and J by 2 bases, with 15 bases between them. CDR3 sequence: CASSRRDNLNTEAFF. In nucleotides, the CDR3 is TGTGCCAGCAGCCGCCGGGACAACCTTAACACTGAAGCTTTCTTT.

The CDR3 here is CASAPGTTEAFF. The CDR3 nucleotides read TGTGCCAGCGCCCCCGGGACCACTGAAGCTTTCTTT. This chain joins TRBV6-5 and TRBJ1-1, with a weak D call TRBD1 (5 bases). The length of the CDR3 is 12 residues. The V end lost 8 bases, the J end lost 4 bases, and 11 bases lay between the germline ends. The germline gives CDR1 MNHEY, CDR2 SVGAGI.

This clonotype was seen only once. This rearrangement joins TRBV20-1 to TRBJ1-2, with a tentative D call TRBD1 (5 bases). V was clipped by 3 bases and J by 4 bases, with 15 bases between them. The CDR3 loop spans 14 amino acids. Looked up from germline, CDR1 is DFQATT and CDR2 is SNEGSKA (reference sequence). CDR3 region: CSARPRAATYGYTF. As DNA, the CDR3 is TGCAGTGCTAGGCCCAGGGCAGCCACCTATGGCTACACCTTC.

In DNA form, the CDR3 reads TGCGCCAGCAGCTTGGAAACCCAAGGGGGTACGCAGTATTTT. Protein product: CASSLETQGGTQYF. The chain joins TRBV5-1 to TRBJ2-3, with a possible D match to TRBD1 (6 bases). Germline CDR1 SGHRS, CDR2 YFSETQ. V lost 0 bases, J lost 8 bases, and 13 bases lay in between. The CDR3 consists of 14 residues.

The V gene is TRBV6-2 or TRBV6-3, the J gene TRBJ1-1, with D perhaps TRBD1 (6 bases). The germline V gene encodes CDR1 MNHEY and CDR2 SVGEGT. The CDR3 spans 13 residues. With 6 bases removed from V and 3 bases from J, the gap between germline ends came to 11 bases. The CDR3 DNA sequence: TGTGCCAGCAGGGAATACAGGGACACTGAAGCTTTCTTT. The encoded protein is CASREYRDTEAFF.

The rearrangement joins TRBV14 to TRBJ2-2; 8 positions match TRBD1. The CDR3 length is 17 residues. Trimming removed 0 bases from V and 3 bases from J; junction bases left unmatched: 6. CDR1 is SGHDN, CDR2 FVKESK, per germline. The CDR3, as DNA: TGTGCCAGCAGCCAAGATGAGGAGACAGGGGACACCGGGGAGCTGTTTTTT. This translates into CASSQDEETGDTGELFF.

This clonotype was seen only once. The chain uses TRBV20-1 and TRBJ1-6; TRBD1 might be the D (5 bases). There are 15 residues in the CDR3. Germline CDR1 is DFQATT and CDR2 is SNEGSKA (reference sequence). V was clipped by 0 bases and J by 9 bases, with 15 bases between them. The CDR3 spells CSARDGQGKGSPLHF. For the CDR3, the DNA is TGCAGTGCTAGAGATGGTCAGGGTAAGGGTTCACCCCTCCACTTT.

The CDR3 loop reads CSVEDEAAGRREQYF. In nucleotides, the CDR3 is TGCAGCGTTGAAGATGAGGCGGCAGGGCGACGCGAGCAGTACTTC. V gene TRBV29-1 combines with J gene TRBJ2-7, with TRBD1 as a possible D gene (5 bases). CDR3 size: 15 residues. The germline V and J ends were trimmed by 0 bases and 6 bases, with 18 bases remaining between them. The germline gives CDR1 SQVTM, CDR2 ANQGSEA.

V usage is TRBV5-5 and J usage is TRBJ1-5; D ambiguous. CDR3 length equals 15 residues. Germline assignment: CDR1 SGHKS and CDR2 YYEKEE (reference sequence). V lost 0 bases to trimming and J lost 0 bases, with 7 bases between them. The CDR3 loop reads CASSLGQNSNQPQHF. The DNA for the CDR3 is TGTGCCAGCAGCTTGGGCCAGAATAGCAATCAGCCCCAGCATTTT.

J is TRBJ1-1 and V is TRBV12-3 or TRBV12-4; no clear D. The CDR3 is 17 residues long. Trimming left V 6 bases short and J 1 base short, with 21 bases between. CDR3 residues: CASRTGRPRVGNTEAFF. CDR3 DNA sequence: TGTGCCAGCAGAACCGGACGGCCACGGGTCGGGAACACTGAAGCTTTCTTT.

The chain couples TRBV19 to TRBJ2-7; D uncertain. V lost 5 bases to trimming and J lost 2 bases, with 13 bases between them. Germline V gene data show CDR1 as LNHDA and CDR2 as SQIVND (reference sequence). The CDR3 consists of 14 residues. CDR3 DNA sequence: TGTGCCAGTAGTCCGGGCCAGAGTCCCTACGAGCAGTACTTC. This encodes CASSPGQSPYEQYF. The full variable domain, rest sourced from reference TRBV19 and TRBJ2-7, is DGGITQSPKYLFRKEGQNVTLSCEQNLNHDAMYWYRQDPGQGLRLIYYSQIVNDFQKGDIAEGYSVSREKKESFPLTVTSAQKNPTAFYLCASSPGQSPYEQYFGPGTRLTVT.

The J gene is TRBJ2-2, the V gene TRBV20-1, with 10 positions matching TRBD1. Trimming removed 5 bases from V and 7 bases from J; junction bases left unmatched: 7. Germline V gene sequence: CDR1 DFQATT, CDR2 SNEGSKA (reference sequence). This CDR3 is 14 amino acids long. CDR3: CSAGRQGANGELFF. Written as DNA, the CDR3 is TGCAGTGCTGGAAGACAGGGGGCGAACGGGGAGCTGTTTTTT.

CDR3 protein: CSAVDLAGGVMETQYF. CDR3 in DNA: TGCAGTGCTGTGGACTTAGCGGGAGGGGTAATGGAGACCCAGTACTTC. This rearrangement joins TRBV20-1 to TRBJ2-5; 11 bases are shared with TRBD2. This CDR3 spans 16 amino acids. Per the germline V gene, CDR1 is DFQATT and CDR2 is SNEGSKA (reference sequence). The V and J ends lost 5 bases and 5 bases, in that order; junction bases with no gene match: 13.

The chain links TRBV7-9 to TRBJ1-1, with D perhaps TRBD1 (6 bases). The CDR3 loop spans 13 amino acids. Trimming left V 11 bases short and J 8 bases short, with 21 bases between. Per the germline V gene, CDR1 is SEHNR and CDR2 is FQNEAQ (reference sequence). CDR3 DNA: TGTGCCTATGAGCGGGGGGGGGCTGCCGAAGCTTTCTTT. Protein sequence: CAYERGGAAEAFF.

The chain has TRBV23-1 and TRBJ1-5; no clear D. TRBV23-1 counts as an open reading frame of uncertain function. The ends were cut back, 1 base at V and 0 bases at J, with 22 bases in the middle. The length of the CDR3 is 20 residues. The CDR3 sequence: CASSQYSQNHPPDSNQPQHF. CDR3 in DNA: TGCGCCAGCAGTCAATACTCCCAAAACCATCCACCAGATAGCAATCAGCCCCAGCATTTT.

The CDR3 DNA sequence: TGTGCCAGCAGTTACTGGGGGAATGGCTACACCTTC. Translated: CASSYWGNGYTF. This chain uses TRBV6-5 with TRBJ1-2, with D perhaps TRBD1 (5 bases). In germline, CDR1 is MNHEY, CDR2 SVGAGI. The V end lost 1 base, the J end lost 6 bases, and 6 bases lay between the germline ends. CDR3 length equals 12 residues.